This passage covers 31 T cell receptor beta chains from one sample sequenced in a study of blood T cell repertoires in COVID-19. Some clones are missing from TCRdb's copy, which holds only in-frame ones; the method was immunoSEQ multiplex PCR. The table shows some 80,000 clones, with roughly 85% occurring only once. Material for sequencing was peripheral blood. These receptors were taken from a man in his sixties with COVID-19, enrolled during active disease.

The CDR3 DNA is TGTGCCAGCAGCGCCGGGACTAGCGGGAGAGACGAGCAGTTCTTC. Translation gives CASSAGTSGRDEQFF. The V and J genes are TRBV7-9 and TRBJ2-1; 14 nucleotides match TRBD2. CDR1 SEHNR and CDR2 FQNEAQ come from the germline V gene (reference sequence). V lost 5 bases to trimming and J lost 10 bases; unmatched junction nucleotides: 7. This CDR3 has 15 amino acids. Combining the CDR3 with reference TRBV7-9 and TRBJ2-1 gives the whole variable domain DTGVSQNPRHKITKRGQNVTFRCDPISEHNRLYWYRQTLGQGPEFLTYFQNEAQLEKSRLLSDRFSAERPKGSFSTLEIQRTEQGDSAMYLCASSAGTSGRDEQFFGPGTRLTVL.

V gene TRBV10-3 combines with J gene TRBJ2-1; 7 bases align to TRBD2. The CDR3 contains 14 residues. Germline V gene sequence: CDR1 ENHRY, CDR2 SYGVKD. V was pared by 10 bases and J by 4 bases, with 10 bases of the junction left unmatched. CDR3: CATETSPGYNEQFF. The CDR3 DNA is TGTGCCACCGAGACTAGCCCAGGATACAATGAGCAGTTCTTC.

CDR3 residues: CASSHPPGGGNTIYF. The CDR3 nucleotides read TGTGCCAGCAGCCATCCCCCCGGGGGAGGAAACACCATATATTTT. V and J are TRBV3-1 (or the pseudogene TRBV3-2) and TRBJ1-3, with D perhaps TRBD1 (5 bases). The V end lost 3 bases, the J end lost 4 bases, and 13 bases lay between the germline ends. Germline-derived CDR1 and CDR2 are LGHDT and YNNKEL (reference sequence). The CDR3 consists of 15 residues.

The chain joins TRBV7-9 to TRBJ2-5; D is unresolved. This CDR3 is 13 amino acids long. CDR1 and CDR2 from the germline V gene are SEHNR and FQNEAQ (reference sequence). V lost 10 bases and J 3 bases, leaving 15 bases between the germline ends. In DNA form, the CDR3 reads TGTGCCACCGGCGGCTACTCAAAAGAGACCCAGTACTTC. It translates to CATGGYSKETQYF.

This chain joins TRBV10-1 and TRBJ1-1, with TRBD1 matching 7 bases. The ends lost 8 bases at V and 5 bases at J; junction bases unmatched: 20. The V gene's germline CDR1 is WNHNN and CDR2 SYGVQD (reference sequence). CDR3 length: 17 residues. CDR3: CASFGGRMRGLRTEAFF. The CDR3 DNA sequence: TGCGCCAGCTTTGGAGGGAGGATGAGGGGGCTTCGGACTGAAGCTTTCTTT.

Only a few counts were recorded for this clone. V is TRBV12-5 and J is TRBJ2-7, with 7 positions matching TRBD1. After removal of 8 bases from V and 6 bases from J, the junction contained 13 bases not matched to a gene. CDR3 size: 14 residues. Per germline, CDR1 LGHNT and CDR2 FRNRAP. The CDR3 loop is CASTRDSWGGEQYF. CDR3 DNA: TGTGCTAGTACCCGGGACAGCTGGGGCGGCGAGCAGTACTTC.

This chain uses TRBV3-1 (or the pseudogene TRBV3-2) with TRBJ1-4, with 9 bases fitting TRBD1. The CDR3 runs 14 residues. V shed 4 bases, J shed 8 bases, and the junction held 5 bases outside the gene matches. In germline, CDR1 is LGHDT, CDR2 YNNKEL (reference sequence). CDR3 sequence (DNA): TGTGCCAGCAGCCCCGGGACAGGGTGGGAAAAACTGTTTTTT. Amino acid sequence: CASSPGTGWEKLFF.

The rearrangement joins TRBV30 to TRBJ2-1, with D tentatively TRBD2 (6 bases). Trimming cost V 0 bases and J 11 bases, with 14 bases left between them. Germline CDR1 GTSNPN, CDR2 SVGIG (reference sequence). The CDR3 is made up of 13 amino acids. In DNA, the CDR3 is TGTGCCTGGAGTGTAGTAGGGCGCGGGAAGCAGTTCTTC. It yields the protein CAWSVVGRGKQFF.

The chain has TRBV10-3 and TRBJ1-1, with no clear D. Germline CDR1 is ENHRY and CDR2 is SYGVKD. Trimming removed 7 bases at V and 0 bases at J, with 12 bases between. This CDR3 comprises 14 residues. CDR3 coding DNA: TGTGCCATCAACGGGGAACTCATGAACACTGAAGCTTTCTTT. Translating gives CAINGELMNTEAFF.

This chain links TRBV21-1 with TRBJ2-2; TRBD1 is the table's D call and was not checked against the DNA. TRBV21-1 is marked as a pseudogene. The CDR3 consists of 14 residues. DNA of the CDR3: TGTGCCAGCTGCCGGGACAGGGGTATCGGGGAGCTGTTTTTT. Its translation is CASCRDRGIGELFF.

V and J are TRBV4-1 and TRBJ1-2; D remains unclear. The ends were cut back, 2 bases at V and 8 bases at J, with 9 bases in the middle. The CDR3 runs to 12 residues. From germline, CDR1 is MGHRA and CDR2 YSYEKL. CDR3: CASSQMGGGYTF. In nucleotides, the CDR3 is TGCGCCAGCAGCCAAATGGGCGGGGGCTACACCTTC.

The rearrangement joins TRBV10-3 to TRBJ1-4; D is uncertain. The CDR3 is 13 amino acids. Germline V gives CDR1 ENHRY, CDR2 SYGVKD. Trimming took 2 bases from V and 15 from J, leaving 16 bases between them. CDR3 nucleotides: TGTGCCATCAGTGAGACGGAAAAGAAACAGATGTTTTTT. Translated, it gives CAISETEKKQMFF.

The V and J genes are TRBV12-3 or TRBV12-4 and TRBJ1-2; TRBD1 aligns across 8 bases. The J segment lost 8 bases and the V segment lost 4 bases, leaving 6 bases of the junction unmatched. The CDR3 consists of 13 residues. For the CDR3, the DNA is TGTGCCAGCAGTTATCAACAGGGGGACGGCTACACCTTC. Amino acid sequence: CASSYQQGDGYTF.

The gene calls are TRBV24-1 and TRBJ2-1; 8 positions match TRBD2. Germline CDR1 and CDR2: KGHDR and SFDVKD. CDR3 length: 16 amino acids. V dropped 2 bases and J dropped 8; count of bases not matched to a gene: 10. The CDR3 nucleotides are TGTGCCACCAGTGATTCTGGCGGGAGGAGTGTGGATGAGCAGTTCTTC. It is translated as CATSDSGGRSVDEQFF.

For this clone: Additional DNA sequences in this sample encode the identical CDR3. J is TRBJ1-2 and V is TRBV5-1; 8 nucleotides agree with TRBD1. The germline V gene has CDR1 SGHRS and CDR2 YFSETQ. The CDR3 is made up of 15 amino acids. J gave up 4 bases and V 2 bases, and 7 bases lay outside the gene matches. For the CDR3, the DNA is TGCGCCAGCAGCTTATTGACAGGGGAGCCCTATGGCTACACCTTC. Translated: CASSLLTGEPYGYTF.

This sequence joins TRBV6-6 and TRBJ1-3; no definite D call. CDR3 size: 18 residues. The V gene lost 5 bases and the J gene lost 0 bases, with 20 bases spanning the gap. The germline gives CDR1 MNHNY, CDR2 SVGAGI (reference sequence). CDR3: CASSRTSTGQYSGNTIYF. DNA for the CDR3: TGTGCCAGCAGTCGTACCTCAACTGGGCAGTACTCTGGAAACACCATATATTTT.

The genes are TRBV10-3 and TRBJ2-1; 8 bases line up with TRBD2. Germline loops: CDR1 ENHRY, CDR2 SYGVKD. Germline trimming cut 7 bases from V and 8 bases from J; bases unmatched to any gene: 10. This CDR3 has 14 residues. This CDR3 reads CAITSGSGADEQFF. The CDR3 nucleotides read TGTGCCATCACCTCCGGTAGCGGGGCGGATGAGCAGTTCTTC.

This chain uses TRBV7-6 with TRBJ2-1, with D unresolved. Germline values: CDR1 SGHVS, CDR2 FNYEAQ. CDR3 length: 12 residues. V dropped 1 base and J dropped 6 bases, with 4 bases sitting between them. CDR3 sequence (DNA): TGTGCCAGCAGCTTAGGGGCCAATGAGCAGTTCTTC. This encodes CASSLGANEQFF.

V gene TRBV5-5 combines with J gene TRBJ2-5, with 10 nucleotides matching TRBD1. This CDR3 has 14 amino acids. Germline assignment: CDR1 SGHKS and CDR2 YYEKEE (reference sequence). The junction had 4 bases not matched to a gene; V was cut back by 3 bases and J by 5 bases. CDR3: CASSSGQGHETQYF. Written as DNA, the CDR3 is TGTGCCAGCAGCTCGGGACAGGGGCATGAGACCCAGTACTTC.

The chain employs TRBV6-2 or TRBV6-3 and TRBJ2-2, with TRBD1 identical over 10 bases. With V trimmed by 2 bases and J by 5 bases, 5 bases remained unmatched. The germline gives CDR1 MNHEY, CDR2 SVGEGT. The CDR3 totals 16 residues. CDR3 sequence reads: CASSYPGTGETGELFF. The DNA for the CDR3 is TGTGCCAGCAGTTACCCCGGGACAGGGGAGACCGGGGAGCTGTTTTTT.

This clone showed up just once. The chain combines TRBV4-1 with TRBJ1-2, with D unclear. This CDR3 is 15 amino acids long. Germline CDR1 reads MGHRA; CDR2 reads YSYEKL. V dropped 0 bases and J dropped 4 bases, with 12 bases sitting between them. CDR3 coding DNA: TGCGCCAGCAGCCAAGATCGGGGTGACGGCTATGGCTACACCTTC. Translating gives CASSQDRGDGYGYTF.

V is TRBV4-2 and J is TRBJ2-2; possible D gene TRBD2, 6 bases. With 4 bases removed from V and 2 bases from J, the gap between germline ends came to 14 bases. Germline CDR1 reads LGHNA; CDR2 reads YNFKEQ. The CDR3 is 16 residues long. The CDR3 DNA sequence: TGTGCCAGCAGCCGAGAGACTAGTGTTAACACCGGGGAGCTGTTTTTT. Protein product: CASSRETSVNTGELFF.

Notes on this clone: Additional DNA sequences in this sample encode the identical CDR3. The genes are TRBV29-1 and TRBJ1-5; TRBD1 might be the D (6 bases). Per germline, CDR1 SQVTM and CDR2 ANQGSEA. Trimming removed 6 bases from V and 1 base from J, with 19 bases in between. CDR3 length: 16 residues. The CDR3 sequence: CSVQTTGTDSNQPQHF. The CDR3 bases are TGCAGCGTGCAAACTACAGGGACGGACAGCAATCAGCCCCAGCATTTT.

The V call is TRBV6-5, the J call TRBJ1-1; D may be TRBD1 (5 bases). With 5 bases removed from V and 1 base from J, the gap between germline ends came to 11 bases. Looked up from germline, CDR1 is MNHEY and CDR2 is SVGAGI. The CDR3 is made up of 14 amino acids. CDR3 sequence reads: CASSRTTGNTEAFF. CDR3 DNA: TGTGCCAGCAGTAGAACTACAGGGAACACTGAAGCTTTCTTT.

The chain links TRBV12-3 or TRBV12-4 to TRBJ1-4, with D unclear. Trimming took 5 bases from V and 7 from J, leaving 8 bases between them. This CDR3 spans 12 amino acids. CDR3 DNA sequence: TGTGCCAGCAGTGTCGGGGTTGAAAAACTGTTTTTT. This sequence encodes CASSVGVEKLFF.

The chain joins TRBV18 to TRBJ1-3, with a possible D match to TRBD1 (5 bases). Trimming cost V 5 bases and J 3 bases, with 14 bases left between them. The length of the CDR3 is 15 residues. CDR1 and CDR2 from the germline V gene are KGHSH and LQKENI. CDR3 amino acids: CASSAEQGIGNTIYF. CDR3 nucleotides: TGTGCCAGCTCAGCAGAGCAGGGAATTGGAAACACCATATATTTT. Looking up the rest from reference TRBV18 and TRBJ1-3 gives the full variable domain: NAGVMQNPRHLVRRRGQEARLRCSPMKGHSHVYWYRQLPEEGLKFMVYLQKENIIDESGMPKERFSAEFPKEGPSILRIQQVVRGDSAAYFCASSAEQGIGNTIYFGEGSWLTVV.

There are a few counts of this clone. The chain carries TRBV6-4 and TRBJ2-1; TRBD2 aligns across 10 bases. The CDR3 has 15 amino acids. CDR1 MRHNA and CDR2 SNTAGT come from the germline V gene. V lost 5 bases to trimming and J lost 4 bases; unmatched junction nucleotides: 5. CDR3 region: CASSSRTSGYNEQFF. The CDR3 DNA follows: TGTGCCAGCAGTTCCCGGACTAGCGGTTACAATGAGCAGTTCTTC.

This clone was counted a single time. J is TRBJ1-5 and V is TRBV18, with D perhaps TRBD1 (6 bases). The CDR3 loop spans 16 amino acids. Looked up from germline, CDR1 is KGHSH and CDR2 is LQKENI. Trimming took 6 bases from V and 0 from J, leaving 15 bases between them. The DNA of the CDR3 is TGTGCCAGCTCTAGGGGGAGCAGGGATAGCAATCAGCCCCAGCATTTT. Protein: CASSRGSRDSNQPQHF.

The chain's CDR3 is CASSLRLAGGAGELFF. The CDR3 bases are TGCGCCAGCAGCTTAAGACTAGCGGGAGGGGCCGGGGAGCTGTTTTTT. This chain joins TRBV5-1 and TRBJ2-2, with 14 bases fitting TRBD2. This CDR3 has 16 residues. V lost 2 bases to trimming and J lost 6 bases; unmatched junction nucleotides: 3. Germline V CDR1 and CDR2: SGHRS, YFSETQ.

This clone came up a few times. The rearrangement links TRBV2 to TRBJ2-1; D unclear. The CDR3 is made up of 14 amino acids. Trimming removed 6 bases at V and 5 bases at J, with 14 bases between. Germline CDR1 is SNHLY and CDR2 is FYNNEI. This chain's CDR3 is CASSRSFFNNEQFF. In DNA form, the CDR3 reads TGTGCCAGCAGCCGGTCCTTCTTTAACAATGAGCAGTTCTTC.

This clone appeared a single time. As DNA, the CDR3 is TGTGCCAGCAGGCCGACGGGGAGGGGGGCCCAGTACTTC. It specifies CASRPTGRGAQYF. The rearrangement links TRBV28 to TRBJ2-7, with D perhaps matching TRBD2 (7 bases). Between the trimmed V and J ends, which lost 6 bases and 10 bases, there was a span of 19 bases. CDR3 length equals 13 residues. Germline assignment: CDR1 MDHEN and CDR2 SYDVKM.